Below are 27 T cell receptor beta chains sequenced from a single sample in a study of blood T cell repertoires in COVID-19. TCRdb's copy holds only in-frame clones and misses some; the assay was immunoSEQ multiplex PCR. The table includes about 240,000 clones, roughly 77% detected once. The sequenced material came from peripheral blood. These receptors originate from a woman aged 80 or over with acute or convalescent COVID-19.

The chain carries TRBV4-1 and TRBJ1-5, with D hard to call. Germline loops: CDR1 MGHRA, CDR2 YSYEKL. The V end was cut by 3 bases, the J end by 1 base, with 10 bases between. The CDR3 contains 15 residues. The CDR3 is CASSHNTASNQPQHF. As DNA, the CDR3 is TGCGCCAGCAGCCATAATACAGCCAGCAATCAGCCCCAGCATTTT.

This clone was seen a handful of times. The chain combines TRBV30 with TRBJ2-1, with TRBD2 matching over 7 bases. The CDR3 length is 13 residues. J was trimmed by 0 bases and V by 5 bases; bases with no gene match: 1. Germline V CDR1 and CDR2: GTSNPN, SVGIG (reference sequence). CDR3 nucleotides: TGTGCCTGGCTAGCGGCCTCCTACAATGAGCAGTTCTTC. This gives the protein CAWLAASYNEQFF.

The chain links TRBV6-6 to TRBJ2-5, with 9 bases that match TRBD2. Germline CDR1 MNHNY, CDR2 SVGAGI (reference sequence). Trimming took 7 bases from V and 4 from J; bases not matched to a gene: 7. This CDR3 is 14 amino acids long. This chain's CDR3 is CASKAGGDPETQYF. The CDR3 DNA reads TGTGCCAGCAAAGCGGGGGGAGACCCAGAGACCCAGTACTTC.

A few counts support this clone. The chain recombines TRBV11-2 with TRBJ1-1; D is unresolved. Germline V lookup: CDR1 SGHAT, CDR2 FQNNGV. This CDR3 region has 13 residues. Trimming pared 6 bases from V and 6 bases from J, leaving 14 bases between. CDR3 sequence: CASSRAGQAEAFF. The CDR3 DNA reads TGTGCCAGCAGTCGAGCTGGGCAAGCTGAAGCTTTCTTT. The full variable domain, its missing parts supplied by reference TRBV11-2 and TRBJ1-1, is EAGVAQSPRYKIIEKRQSVAFWCNPISGHATLYWYQQILGQGPKLLIQFQNNGVVDDSQLPKDRFSAERLKGVDSTLKIQPAKLEDSAVYLCASSRAGQAEAFFGQGTRLTVV.

The chain couples TRBV6-5 to TRBJ1-3, with 11 positions matching TRBD1. CDR1 and CDR2 from the germline V gene are MNHEY and SVGAGI. This CDR3 is built from 15 residues. The V segment lost 6 bases and the J segment 4 bases; nucleotides outside the gene matches: 5. The CDR3: CASRADRGPGNTIYF. As DNA, the CDR3 is TGTGCCAGCAGGGCGGACAGGGGGCCCGGAAACACCATATATTTT.

This clone was seen only a few times. CDR3 in amino acids: CASTATGVRSYEQYF. The CDR3 bases are TGTGCCAGCACCGCCACAGGGGTCAGGTCCTACGAGCAGTACTTC. The chain has TRBV5-5 and TRBJ2-7; the match to TRBD1 covers 7 bases. There are 15 residues in the CDR3. V trimming: 6 bases; J trimming: 1 base; junction bases outside the gene matches: 10. Germline CDR1 is SGHKS and CDR2 is YYEKEE (reference sequence).

V gene TRBV7-9 combines with J gene TRBJ1-4; maybe TRBD1 (5 bases). V was clipped by 2 bases and J by 2 bases, with 12 bases between them. CDR3 length: 16 amino acids. CDR1 SEHNR and CDR2 FQNEAQ come from the germline V gene (reference sequence). CDR3 residues: CASSLRGAGTNEKLFF. The CDR3 DNA follows: TGTGCCAGCAGCTTAAGGGGTGCGGGGACTAATGAAAAACTGTTTTTT.

This rearrangement joins TRBV3-1 (or the pseudogene TRBV3-2) to TRBJ2-2; 7 positions match TRBD1. Per germline, CDR1 LGHDT and CDR2 YNNKEL (reference sequence). There are 14 residues in the CDR3. The trim removed 4 bases at V and 6 bases at J, leaving 5 bases unmatched. Here the CDR3 DNA reads TGTGCCAGCAGCCGAGGGGGCACCGCCGGGGAGCTGTTTTTT. It codes for CASSRGGTAGELFF.

This chain uses TRBV18 with TRBJ1-3; D is undetermined. Germline V gives CDR1 KGHSH, CDR2 LQKENI. The CDR3 length is 16 residues. Trimming left V 6 bases short and J 4 bases short, with 19 bases between. The CDR3: CASSRGVSLAGNTIYF. The CDR3 DNA reads TGTGCCAGCTCGCGCGGGGTAAGCCTCGCGGGAAACACCATATATTTT.

This sequence joins TRBV5-1 and TRBJ2-1; 12 bases are shared with TRBD2. The CDR3 has 16 residues. Germline assignment: CDR1 SGHRS and CDR2 YFSETQ. After removal of 1 base from V and 10 bases from J, the junction contained 9 bases not matched to a gene. This CDR3 reads CASSLLGLAGSLEQFF. In nucleotides, the CDR3 is TGCGCCAGCAGCTTGCTGGGACTAGCGGGTTCCTTAGAGCAGTTCTTC.

The chain carries TRBV3-1 (or the pseudogene TRBV3-2) and TRBJ1-5; 7 bases fit TRBD1. The CDR3 is made up of 12 amino acids. V was clipped by 0 bases and J by 12 bases; unmatched bases: 2. Germline CDR1 is LGHDT and CDR2 is YNNKEL (reference sequence). CDR3 DNA: TGTGCCAGCAGCCAAGAACAGGGGATCCAGCATTTT. This encodes CASSQEQGIQHF.

The rearrangement joins TRBV3-1 (or the pseudogene TRBV3-2) to TRBJ2-7, with 7 positions matching TRBD1. Germline CDR1 reads LGHDT; CDR2 reads YNNKEL (reference sequence). Losses at the gene ends were 2 bases for V and 2 bases for J; bases not matched to a gene: 6. This CDR3 has 15 amino acids. In DNA, the CDR3 is TGTGCCAGCAGCCAACGCGACAGGGTGACCTACGAGCAGTACTTC. It translates to CASSQRDRVTYEQYF.

The chain links TRBV11-2 to TRBJ2-2, with a weak D call TRBD1 (6 bases). The CDR3 is 18 amino acids. V gave up 4 bases and J gave up 2 bases, with 20 bases separating them. Germline V CDR1 and CDR2: SGHAT, FQNNGV. Here the CDR3 DNA reads TGTGCCAGCAGCTCCTCACGCGGGCAGGGGATTAACACCGGGGAGCTGTTTTTT. Its protein is CASSSSRGQGINTGELFF.

The chain employs TRBV11-2 and TRBJ2-7, with 10 nucleotides matching TRBD2. Germline V gene lookup returns CDR1 SGHAT and CDR2 FQNNGV. The CDR3 contains 17 residues. J gave up 6 bases and V 1 base, and 12 bases lay outside the gene matches. The CDR3 DNA sequence: TGTGCCAGCAGCTTAGGGTTTTCGGCTAGCGGGAGTTCCGAGCAGTACTTC. Protein: CASSLGFSASGSSEQYF.

The chain uses TRBV7-8 and TRBJ1-3; no reliable D call. The germline gives CDR1 SGHVS, CDR2 FQNEAQ. Deletions cut 5 bases from V and 2 bases from J, with 7 bases between. The CDR3 covers 13 residues. CDR3 loop: CASSRSPGNTIYF. As DNA, the CDR3 is TGTGCCAGCAGCCGTAGCCCTGGAAACACCATATATTTT.

V gene TRBV6-5 combines with J gene TRBJ1-4; no clear D. Trimming removed 1 base from V and 4 bases from J, with 7 bases in between. The germline V gene has CDR1 MNHEY and CDR2 SVGAGI. The CDR3 spans 14 residues. CDR3 nucleotide sequence: TGTGCCAGCAGTTACTTATCGGGTAATGAAAAACTGTTTTTT. Protein product: CASSYLSGNEKLFF.

This clone was detected once. J is TRBJ2-7 and V is TRBV19, with 8 nucleotides matching TRBD1. The CDR3 length is 14 residues. Germline V gene sequence: CDR1 LNHDA, CDR2 SQIVND (reference sequence). J lost 6 bases, V lost 1 base, and 5 bases had no gene match. CDR3 sequence reads: CASSIGRTGSEQYF. The DNA for the CDR3 is TGTGCCAGTAGTATAGGCCGGACAGGGAGCGAGCAGTACTTC.

The rearrangement joins TRBV4-1 to TRBJ2-1, with TRBD2 matching over 10 bases. Trimming at V came to 1 base and at J to 4 bases, leaving 7 bases not matched to a gene. This CDR3 has 17 amino acids. Germline assignment: CDR1 MGHRA and CDR2 YSYEKL. In DNA form, the CDR3 reads TGCGCCAGCAGCCAAGGTCCTAGCGGGAGAAGATACAATGAGCAGTTCTTC. Translated, it gives CASSQGPSGRRYNEQFF.

The J gene is TRBJ1-1, the V gene TRBV5-1; 9 positions agree with TRBD1. Trimming removed 0 bases from V and 4 bases from J; junction bases left unmatched: 19. CDR3 size: 20 residues. Germline V gene sequence: CDR1 SGHRS, CDR2 YFSETQ. CDR3 region: CASSLATGGAGGMGRTEAFF. In DNA form, the CDR3 reads TGCGCCAGCAGCTTGGCCACAGGGGGCGCGGGGGGAATGGGGCGCACTGAAGCTTTCTTT.

This chain joins TRBV3-1 (or the pseudogene TRBV3-2) and TRBJ2-3, with no clear D. The CDR3 is 14 residues long. Looked up from germline, CDR1 is LGHDT and CDR2 is YNNKEL (reference sequence). Trimming left V 4 bases short and J 0 bases short, with 8 bases between. The CDR3 coding sequence is TGTGCCAGCAGCCCGACTCGGAGCACAGATACGCAGTATTTT. This gives the protein CASSPTRSTDTQYF.

This clone has only a few counts. The rearrangement links TRBV27 to TRBJ1-1, with D tentatively TRBD1 (6 bases). Per the germline V gene, CDR1 is MNHEY and CDR2 is SMNVEV (reference sequence). The CDR3 loop spans 13 amino acids. The V gene lost 2 bases and the J gene lost 6 bases, with 10 bases spanning the gap. The CDR3, as DNA: TGTGCCAGCAGTTTACGGGAGGGGGCTGAAGCTTTCTTT. This encodes CASSLREGAEAFF.

V usage is TRBV5-8 and J usage is TRBJ2-7, with TRBD1 identical over 9 bases. Germline V gene lookup returns CDR1 SGHTS and CDR2 YDEGEE. The CDR3 spans 16 residues. The junction had 6 bases not matched to a gene; V was cut back by 2 bases and J by 0 bases. The DNA for the CDR3 is TGTGCCAGCAGCTTCTCTCCGGGACAGGGCTCCTACGAGCAGTACTTC. It specifies CASSFSPGQGSYEQYF.

V usage is TRBV5-1 and J usage is TRBJ1-5; TRBD1 might be the D (5 bases). Germline V gene lookup returns CDR1 SGHRS and CDR2 YFSETQ. Trimming cost V 0 bases and J 9 bases, with 16 bases left between them. The CDR3 sequence is 15 residues long. Here the CDR3 DNA reads TGCGCCAGCAGCTTGGCTGGGGCCGGCCGATCGCCCCAGCATTTT. It codes for CASSLAGAGRSPQHF.

This clone was seen a single time. The V and J genes are TRBV19 and TRBJ2-6; 13 positions agree with TRBD2. V was clipped by 6 bases and J by 0 bases; unmatched bases: 5. The CDR3 totals 18 residues. Germline values: CDR1 LNHDA, CDR2 SQIVND (reference sequence). CDR3 nucleotide sequence: TGTGCCAGTAGGGGACTAGCGGGACGCCGCTCTGGGGCCAACGTCCTGACTTTC. This encodes CASRGLAGRRSGANVLTF.

This clone was counted once. V is TRBV5-1 and J is TRBJ2-1; TRBD2 matches 12 bases. Per the germline V gene, CDR1 is SGHRS and CDR2 is YFSETQ. The J segment lost 5 bases and the V segment lost 6 bases, leaving 3 bases of the junction unmatched. The CDR3 spans 14 residues. The CDR3 region has the DNA TGCGCCAGCATCCGACTAGCGGGAGACAATGAGCAGTTCTTC. It yields the protein CASIRLAGDNEQFF.

The chain has TRBV5-1 and TRBJ2-5, with 9 bases fitting TRBD2. Germline CDR1 is SGHRS and CDR2 is YFSETQ. The ends lost 4 bases at V and 5 bases at J; junction bases unmatched: 6. This CDR3 region has 14 residues. The CDR3 DNA reads as TGCGCCAGCAGCATTAGCGGGAGTGGTGAGACCCAGTACTTC. It yields the protein CASSISGSGETQYF.

The CDR3 loop is CASSLSSHNREKLFF. In DNA form, the CDR3 reads TGTGCCAGCAGCTTATCATCCCACAACCGCGAAAAACTGTTTTTT. The chain recombines TRBV7-2 with TRBJ1-4; D is uncertain. CDR1 is SGHTA and CDR2 is FQGNSA in the germline V gene. CDR3 length equals 15 residues. Trimming pared 2 bases from V and 8 bases from J, leaving 15 bases between.